These 19 T cell receptor beta chains were sequenced from one sample in a study of technical replicates of blood from a handful of donors. Method: immunoSEQ multiplex PCR; TCRdb's copy keeps in-frame clones and lacks some. The sample includes approximately 58,000 clones, around 88% of them seen just once. Sequenced sample: PBMCs. The receptors shown here come from a human donor in good health. Some clones in this sample may be carry-over from other donors' samples.

The chain recombines TRBV6-5 with TRBJ1-1; 7 positions agree with TRBD1. The V gene's germline CDR1 is MNHEY and CDR2 SVGAGI. Unmatched junction bases numbered 4, after V lost 5 bases and J lost 1 base. The CDR3 contains 14 residues. CDR3 in amino acids: CASSPWTGNTEAFF. The CDR3 DNA follows: TGTGCCAGCAGTCCTTGGACAGGGAACACTGAAGCTTTCTTT.

V gene TRBV7-3 combines with J gene TRBJ1-2; TRBD1 agrees at 10 bases. V was clipped by 5 bases and J by 5 bases; unmatched bases: 8. CDR1 SGHTA and CDR2 FQGTGA come from the germline V gene. The CDR3 totals 15 residues. This CDR3 reads CASSPSEGQGYGYTF. CDR3 bases: TGTGCCAGCAGCCCATCTGAGGGACAGGGGTATGGCTACACCTTC.

The chain has TRBV18 and TRBJ2-7, with D hard to call. V dropped 3 bases and J dropped 1 base, with 13 bases sitting between them. The CDR3 contains 15 residues. CDR1 and CDR2 (germline): KGHSH, LQKENI. CDR3 coding DNA: TGTGCCAGCTCACCCTACGAGGCCAGTTCCTACGAGCAGTACTTC. Its protein product is CASSPYEASSYEQYF.

The rearrangement links TRBV19 to TRBJ1-2, with TRBD1 identical over 8 bases. The CDR3 is 13 residues long. V lost 6 bases to trimming and J lost 5 bases; unmatched junction nucleotides: 5. Germline V CDR1 and CDR2: LNHDA, SQIVND (reference sequence). CDR3 residues: CASSDRGRYGYTF. Written as DNA, the CDR3 is TGTGCCAGTAGCGACAGGGGCCGGTATGGCTACACCTTC.

This chain uses TRBV19 with TRBJ2-7; TRBD2 might be the D (5 bases). CDR3 length: 13 residues. Per germline, CDR1 LNHDA and CDR2 SQIVND (reference sequence). The V end lost 6 bases, the J end lost 2 bases, and 11 bases lay between the germline ends. The CDR3 DNA is TGTGCCAGTAGCCCCGGACTTACCTACGAGCAGTACTTC. It translates to CASSPGLTYEQYF.

This chain connects TRBV2 to TRBJ1-1; D uncertain. CDR1 is SNHLY and CDR2 is FYNNEI in the germline V gene. The CDR3 loop spans 14 amino acids. Trimming removed 3 bases at V and 4 bases at J, with 12 bases between. The CDR3 is CASSDLPRGTEAFF. The CDR3 DNA follows: TGTGCCAGCAGTGACCTACCCCGGGGCACTGAAGCTTTCTTT.

The chain carries TRBV9 and TRBJ1-2; maybe TRBD1 (6 bases). V was clipped by 0 bases and J by 6 bases, with 18 bases between them. CDR1 is SGDLS and CDR2 is YYNGEE in the germline V gene. CDR3 length equals 16 residues. The CDR3 sequence is CASSVGTIQGLDGYTF. CDR3 in DNA: TGTGCCAGCAGCGTAGGTACGATACAGGGTTTGGATGGCTACACCTTC.

The rearrangement joins TRBV9 to TRBJ2-3; maybe TRBD1 (6 bases). This CDR3 is built from 15 residues. Trimming took off 0 bases at V and 3 bases at J, with 11 bases between the two ends. Germline lookup yields CDR1 SGDLS and CDR2 YYNGEE. DNA of the CDR3: TGTGCCAGCAGCGTAGGCACAGGGTGGACAGATACGCAGTATTTT. Protein: CASSVGTGWTDTQYF.

V gene TRBV30 combines with J gene TRBJ2-2; a possible D gene is TRBD2 (6 bases). V was clipped by 8 bases and J by 4 bases, with 11 bases between them. This CDR3 spans 12 amino acids. Germline V CDR1 and CDR2: GTSNPN, SVGIG (reference sequence). CDR3 coding DNA: TGTGCCGGGACTCAGGGCACCGGGGAGCTGTTTTTT. Translating it yields CAGTQGTGELFF.

The gene calls are TRBV11-2 and TRBJ1-2, with D hard to call. The CDR3 runs 11 residues. V was shortened by 3 bases and J by 7 bases, with 6 bases between the two germline ends. Germline V gene data show CDR1 as SGHAT and CDR2 as FQNNGV. CDR3 in DNA: TGTGCCAGCAGCTTTCGTCGTGGCTACACCTTC. It yields the protein CASSFRRGYTF.

The chain links TRBV6-1 to TRBJ1-1; 11 bases match TRBD1. Per the germline V gene, CDR1 is MNHNS and CDR2 is SASEGT. Trimming at V came to 5 bases and at J to 10 bases, leaving 12 bases not matched to a gene. CDR3 length: 15 amino acids. CDR3 protein: CASSTRDRGNGGAFF. The CDR3 DNA is TGTGCCAGCAGTACCCGGGACAGGGGGAACGGGGGAGCTTTCTTT.

V is TRBV2 and J is TRBJ2-5; tentative D call: TRBD1 (6 bases). Per germline, CDR1 SNHLY and CDR2 FYNNEI. V was cut by 4 bases and J by 4 bases, with 7 bases left in between. This CDR3 has 12 residues. DNA for the CDR3: TGTGCCAGCAGTGCCAGGGGAGAGACCCAGTACTTC. Translating gives CASSARGETQYF.

This chain uses TRBV21-1 with TRBJ1-4; the tabulated D call, TRBD1, remains unverified against the DNA. TRBV21-1 counts as a pseudogene. The CDR3 spans 13 residues. CDR3: CASGTGRGEKLFF. CDR3 coding DNA: TGTGCCAGCGGGACAGGGAGAGGGGAAAAACTGTTTTTT.

For the CDR3, the DNA is TGTGCCAGCAGTAAAAGTGGGGGACAGTTATACTCCTACAATGAGCAGTTCTTC. Protein sequence: CASSKSGGQLYSYNEQFF. The chain joins TRBV7-2 to TRBJ2-1, with 7 bases that match TRBD1. Trimming took 6 bases from V and 0 from J; bases not matched to a gene: 14. This CDR3 is 18 amino acids long. CDR1 is SGHTA and CDR2 is FQGNSA in the germline V gene.

The chain has TRBV6-5 and TRBJ2-7; 7 bases are a match to TRBD1. V shed 6 bases, J shed 5 bases, and the junction held 7 bases outside the gene matches. From germline, CDR1 is MNHEY and CDR2 SVGAGI. The CDR3 runs to 13 residues. The CDR3 loop is CASRPGTVDEQYF. DNA of the CDR3: TGTGCCAGCAGGCCGGGGACAGTCGACGAGCAGTACTTC.

V is TRBV7-8 and J is TRBJ2-5; 7 nucleotides match TRBD2. J was trimmed by 1 base and V by 4 bases; bases with no gene match: 6. This CDR3 spans 15 amino acids. CDR1 SGHVS and CDR2 FQNEAQ come from the germline V gene. Here the CDR3 reads CASSSPLAGQETQYF. CDR3 DNA sequence: TGTGCCAGCAGCTCGCCATTAGCGGGCCAAGAGACCCAGTACTTC.

The genes are TRBV10-1 and TRBJ2-7; a possible D gene is TRBD2 (6 bases). Deletions cut 0 bases from V and 2 bases from J, with 23 bases between. The CDR3 totals 19 residues. Per the germline V gene, CDR1 is WNHNN and CDR2 is SYGVQD (reference sequence). The CDR3 spells CASSESFLSPRGLAYEQYF. CDR3 bases: TGCGCCAGCAGTGAGTCGTTCCTCTCTCCCCGGGGACTGGCCTACGAGCAGTACTTC.

CDR3 region: CASSLGDRFNQPQHF. Here the CDR3 DNA reads TGTGCCAGCAGCTTAGGAGACAGGTTCAATCAGCCCCAGCATTTT. The chain links TRBV7-2 to TRBJ1-5; D is possibly TRBD1 (6 bases). This CDR3 contains 15 residues. Germline CDR1 and CDR2: SGHTA and FQGNSA. Trimming took off 1 base at V and 3 bases at J, with 10 bases between the two ends.

This chain uses TRBV10-3 with TRBJ2-5; 8 bases match TRBD1. Germline V gives CDR1 ENHRY, CDR2 SYGVKD. V lost 10 bases to trimming and J lost 3 bases; unmatched junction nucleotides: 7. This CDR3 is built from 13 residues. CDR3 nucleotides: TGTGCCACCAGAGGACAGGGAAAAGAGACCCAGTACTTC. Protein product: CATRGQGKETQYF.